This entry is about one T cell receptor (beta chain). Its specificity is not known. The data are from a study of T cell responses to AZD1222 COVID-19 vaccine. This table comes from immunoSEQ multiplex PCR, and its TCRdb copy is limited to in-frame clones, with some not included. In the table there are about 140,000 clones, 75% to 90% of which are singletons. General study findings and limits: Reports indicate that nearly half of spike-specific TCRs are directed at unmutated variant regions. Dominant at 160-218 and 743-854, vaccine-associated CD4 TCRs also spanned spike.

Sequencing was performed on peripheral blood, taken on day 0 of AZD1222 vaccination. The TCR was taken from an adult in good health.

CDR3 nucleotide sequence: TGCGCCAGCAGCACAGGGGGCGCCTCGGGCACAGATACGCAGTATTTT. This encodes CASSTGGASGTDTQYF. V is TRBV5-1 and J is TRBJ2-3, with TRBD1 matching over 9 bases. Germline V gene data show CDR1 as SGHRS and CDR2 as YFSETQ. V gave up 4 bases and J gave up 1 base; unmatched junction bases: 7. This CDR3 is built from 16 residues.